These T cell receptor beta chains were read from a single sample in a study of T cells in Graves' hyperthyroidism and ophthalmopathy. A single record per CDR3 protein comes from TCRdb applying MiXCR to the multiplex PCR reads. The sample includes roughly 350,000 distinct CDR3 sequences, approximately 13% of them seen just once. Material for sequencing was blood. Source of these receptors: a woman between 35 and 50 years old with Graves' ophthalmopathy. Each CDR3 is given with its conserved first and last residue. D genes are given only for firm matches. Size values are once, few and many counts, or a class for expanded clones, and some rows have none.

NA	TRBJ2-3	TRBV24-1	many	CATSEGSFTDTQYF	TGTGCCACCAGTGAGGGCAGCTTCACAGATACGCAGTATTTT
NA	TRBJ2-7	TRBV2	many	CASSVVKGPYEQYF	TGTGCCAGCAGTGTAGTGAAGGGACCCTACGAGCAGTACTTC
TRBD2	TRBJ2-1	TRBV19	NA	CASSVFSGANNEQFF	TGTGCCAGTAGTGTATTTAGCGGGGCCAACAATGAGCAGTTCTTC
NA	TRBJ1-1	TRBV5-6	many	CASSPRWFVRGNTEAFF	TGTGCCAGCAGCCCCCGGTGGTTCGTGCGGGGGAACACTGAAGCTTTCTTT
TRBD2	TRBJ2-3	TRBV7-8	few	CASSEGLAGDLGGTQYF	TGTGCCAGCAGCGAGGGACTAGCGGGGGACCTAGGAGGTACGCAGTATTTT
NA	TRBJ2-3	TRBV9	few	CASSALLGGLSTDTQYF	TGTGCCAGCAGCGCCCTCCTGGGCGGGCTAAGCACAGATACGCAGTATTTT
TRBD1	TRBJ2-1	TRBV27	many	CASSLTGYNEQFF	TGTGCCAGCAGCTTGACAGGGTACAATGAGCAGTTCTTC
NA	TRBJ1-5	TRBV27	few	CVSRGSGSNQPQHF	TGTGTCAGCCGGGGCTCAGGGAGCAATCAGCCCCAGCATTTT
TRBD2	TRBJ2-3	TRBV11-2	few	CASSLGGLGGPTNTQYF	TGTGCCAGCAGCTTAGGGGGCTTGGGAGGGCCCACCAATACGCAGTATTTT
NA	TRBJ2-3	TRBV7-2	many	CASSRRRGDADTQYF	TGTGCCAGCAGCCGGAGGCGGGGCGACGCAGATACGCAGTATTTT
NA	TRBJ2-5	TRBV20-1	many	CSALGQGQETQYF	TGCAGTGCTTTGGGGCAGGGACAAGAGACCCAGTACTTC
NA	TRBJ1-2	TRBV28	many	CASTSSGPIILANYGYTF	TGTGCCAGCACCTCCTCGGGGCCGATTATTTTAGCTAACTATGGCTACACCTTC
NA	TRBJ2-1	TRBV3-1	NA	CASSPQADRNNEQFF	TGTGCCAGCAGCCCACAAGCCGACAGGAACAATGAGCAGTTCTTC
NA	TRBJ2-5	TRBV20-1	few	CSAPTSGAGRTQYF	TGCAGTGCTCCCACATCCGGGGCCGGTAGGACCCAGTACTTC
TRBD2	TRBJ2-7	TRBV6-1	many	CASRNFLAGTYEQYF	TGTGCCAGCAGAAACTTTCTAGCGGGGACCTACGAGCAGTACTTC
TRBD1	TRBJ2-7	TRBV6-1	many	CASSPGTGIEQYF	TGTGCCAGCAGTCCCGGGACAGGGATCGAGCAGTACTTC
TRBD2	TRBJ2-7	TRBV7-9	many	CASSSPGTSGRYEQYF	TGTGCCAGCAGCTCCCCAGGGACTAGCGGGAGGTACGAGCAGTACTTC
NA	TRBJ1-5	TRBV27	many	CASSLHVPSNQPQHF	TGTGCCAGCAGTTTACACGTCCCCTCTAATCAGCCCCAGCATTTT
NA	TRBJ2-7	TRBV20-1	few	CSARRPTASPEQYF	TGCAGTGCTAGGAGACCCACGGCGAGTCCCGAGCAGTACTTC
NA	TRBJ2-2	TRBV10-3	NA	CAISESPGVTWELFF	TGTGCCATCAGTGAGTCCCCAGGGGTCACCTGGGAGCTGTTTTTT
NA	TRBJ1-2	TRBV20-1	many	CSAPSVNYGYTF	TGCAGTGCCCCGTCGGTGAACTATGGCTACACCTTC
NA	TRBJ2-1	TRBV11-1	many	CASSWGWGNEQFF	TGTGCCAGCAGCTGGGGATGGGGCAATGAGCAGTTCTTC
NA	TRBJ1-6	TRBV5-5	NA	CASSLLRLDSPLHF	TGTGCCAGCAGCTTGCTCCGGTTGGATTCACCCCTCCACTTT
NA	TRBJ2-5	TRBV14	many	CASSQVKLGSQYF	TGTGCCAGCAGCCAAGTTAAGTTGGGGTCCCAGTACTTC
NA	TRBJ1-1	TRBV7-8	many	CASSLGGSVTEAFF	TGTGCCAGCAGCTTAGGGGGCAGTGTCACTGAAGCTTTCTTT
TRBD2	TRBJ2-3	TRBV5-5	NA	CASSLGTTSGGSADTQYF	TGTGCCAGCAGCTTGGGAACGACTAGCGGGGGGAGCGCAGATACGCAGTATTTT
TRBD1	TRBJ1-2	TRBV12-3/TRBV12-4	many	CASSEGQGDGYTF	TGTGCCAGCAGTGAGGGACAGGGGGATGGCTACACCTTC
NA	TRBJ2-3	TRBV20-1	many	CSARDRRSSTDTQYF	TGCAGTGCTAGAGATAGGAGGTCCAGCACAGATACGCAGTATTTT
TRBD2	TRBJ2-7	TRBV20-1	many	CSARYTGTSGRRYEQYF	TGCAGTGCTAGATACACCGGGACTAGCGGGAGACGGTACGAGCAGTACTTC
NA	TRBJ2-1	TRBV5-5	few	CASSFERLAPLSKQFF	TGTGCCAGCAGCTTCGAAAGGCTAGCCCCCCTCTCTAAGCAGTTCTTC
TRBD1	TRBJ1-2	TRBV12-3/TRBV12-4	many	CASSLGGTAIFMGYTF	TGTGCCAGCAGTTTAGGAGGGACAGCTATTTTTATGGGCTACACCTTC
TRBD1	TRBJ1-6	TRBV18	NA	CASTPGTDYSPLHF	TGTGCCAGCACACCAGGGACAGACTATTCACCCCTCCACTTT
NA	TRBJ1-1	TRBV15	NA	CATSRDIRGTEAFF	TGTGCCACCAGCAGAGATATTAGGGGCACTGAAGCTTTCTTT
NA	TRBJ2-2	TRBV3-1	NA	CASSQGLWELFF	TGTGCCAGCAGCCAAGGTCTCTGGGAGCTGTTTTTT
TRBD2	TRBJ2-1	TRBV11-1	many	CASSPLGSGRAIGEQFF	TGTGCCAGCAGTCCTCTTGGGAGCGGGAGGGCCATCGGTGAGCAGTTCTTC
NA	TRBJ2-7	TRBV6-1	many	CASSINRARSYEQYF	TGTGCCAGCAGTATAAACCGGGCCCGCTCCTACGAGCAGTACTTC
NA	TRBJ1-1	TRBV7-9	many	CASSSRTRYEAFF	TGTGCCAGCAGCTCAAGGACCCGATATGAAGCTTTCTTT
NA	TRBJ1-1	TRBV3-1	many	CASSHHGQILNTEAFF	TGTGCCAGCAGCCACCACGGACAGATTCTGAACACTGAAGCTTTCTTT
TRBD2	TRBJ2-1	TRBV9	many	CASSESGSLLGEQFF	TGTGCCAGCAGCGAGAGCGGGAGCCTGCTTGGTGAGCAGTTCTTC
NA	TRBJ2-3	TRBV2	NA	CASSGTRDKSHTQYF	TGTGCCAGCAGTGGTACTAGGGATAAGTCACATACGCAGTATTTT
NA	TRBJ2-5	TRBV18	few	CASSPLISQETQYF	TGTGCCAGCTCACCCTTGATTAGCCAAGAGACCCAGTACTTC
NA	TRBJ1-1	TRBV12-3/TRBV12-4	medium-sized	CASSWTAEAFF	TGTGCCAGCAGTTGGACGGCTGAAGCTTTCTTT
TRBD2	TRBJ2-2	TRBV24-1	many	CATSEVAGTRTGELFF	TGTGCCACCAGTGAGGTAGCGGGAACACGGACCGGGGAGCTGTTTTTT
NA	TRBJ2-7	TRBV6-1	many	CAIIAGSPYEQYF	TGTGCCATAATCGCGGGGTCCCCCTACGAGCAGTACTTC
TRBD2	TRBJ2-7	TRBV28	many	CASSLTLAGEYYEQYF	TGTGCCAGCAGTTTAACCCTAGCGGGGGAATACTACGAGCAGTACTTC
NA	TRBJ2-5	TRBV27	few	CASSFRVAGKETQYF	TGTGCCAGCAGTTTCCGCGTGGCGGGGAAGGAGACCCAGTACTTC
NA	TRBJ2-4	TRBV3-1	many	CASSRRGTKNIQYF	TGTGCCAGCAGCCGCCGGGGAACCAAAAACATTCAGTACTTC
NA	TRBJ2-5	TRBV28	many	CASSSRSSPQETQYF	TGTGCCAGCAGTTCCCGGTCGTCCCCTCAAGAGACCCAGTACTTC
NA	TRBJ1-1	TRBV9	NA	CASSVASADLNTEAFF	TGTGCCAGCAGCGTAGCTTCGGCAGACTTGAACACTGAAGCTTTCTTT
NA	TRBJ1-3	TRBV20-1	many	CSARYGAGNTIYF	TGCAGTGCTAGATACGGGGCTGGAAACACCATATATTTT
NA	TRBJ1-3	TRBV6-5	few	CASSYSAFFSGNTIYF	TGTGCCAGCAGTTACTCAGCCTTCTTCTCTGGAAACACCATATATTTT
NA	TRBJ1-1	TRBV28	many	CASRFPGPRNTEAFF	TGTGCCAGCAGATTCCCGGGGCCCAGGAACACTGAAGCTTTCTTT
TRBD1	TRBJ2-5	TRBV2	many	CASKSRGPYQETQYF	TGTGCCAGCAAGAGCAGGGGGCCTTACCAAGAGACCCAGTACTTC